This TCR beta chain was sequenced during a study of T cell changes during pregnancy in multiple sclerosis. Trimming took 5 bases from V and 1 from J, leaving 16 bases between them. The CDR3 contains 16 residues. The germline V gene has CDR1 SGHKS and CDR2 YYEKEE (reference sequence). The repertoire was sequenced with immunoSEQ multiplex PCR; TCRdb's copy has only in-frame clones and lacks some. The top ten hold under 0.35% of the sample, which has about 69,000 clones, roughly 90% seen once. This clone was seen once. The receptor was isolated from a female donor in good health, enrolled as a control in a pregnancy study. This sequence joins TRBV5-5 and TRBJ1-5, with D possibly being TRBD1 (6 bases). The input for sequencing was CD4+ T cells from peripheral blood mononuclear cells, taken in the third trimester of pregnancy. As DNA, the CDR3 is TGTGCCAGCAGGCAGACGGGGGGCACAAGCAATCAGCCCCAGCATTTT. Its translation is CASRQTGGTSNQPQHF. The whole variable domain, remainder taken from reference TRBV5-5 and TRBJ1-5, is DAGVTQSPTHLIKTRGQQVTLRCSPISGHKSVSWYQQVLGQGPQFIFQYYEKEERGRGNFPDRFSARQFPNYSSELNVNALLLGDSALYLCASRQTGGTSNQPQHFGDGTRLSIL.